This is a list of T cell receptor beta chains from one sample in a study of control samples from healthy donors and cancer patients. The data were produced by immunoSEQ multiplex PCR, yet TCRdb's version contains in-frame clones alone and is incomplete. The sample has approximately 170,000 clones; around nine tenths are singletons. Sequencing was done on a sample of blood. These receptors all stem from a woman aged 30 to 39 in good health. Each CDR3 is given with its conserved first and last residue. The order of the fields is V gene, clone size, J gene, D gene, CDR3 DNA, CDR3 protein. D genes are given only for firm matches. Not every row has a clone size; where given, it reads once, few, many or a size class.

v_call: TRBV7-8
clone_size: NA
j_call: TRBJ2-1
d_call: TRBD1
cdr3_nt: TGTGCCAGCAGCATCGGGACAGGGGGTTCGCAGCAGTTCTTC
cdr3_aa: CASSIGTGGSQQFF

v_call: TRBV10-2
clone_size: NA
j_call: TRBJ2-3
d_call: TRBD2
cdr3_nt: TGCGCCAGCGGACTAGCCACAGATACGCAGTATTTT
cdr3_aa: CASGLATDTQYF

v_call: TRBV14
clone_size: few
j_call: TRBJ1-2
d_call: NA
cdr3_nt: TGTGCCAGCAGCCGGGCCGACAGGATCTATGGCTACACCTTC
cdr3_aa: CASSRADRIYGYTF

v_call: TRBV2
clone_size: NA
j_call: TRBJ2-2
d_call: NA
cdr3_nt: TGTGCCAGCAGTGATCAGGTCGGGGAGCTGTTTTTT
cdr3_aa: CASSDQVGELFF

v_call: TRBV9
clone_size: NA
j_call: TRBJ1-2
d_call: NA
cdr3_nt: TGTGCCAGCCCCCCCACAGGAAGTTATGGCTACACCTTC
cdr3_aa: CASPPTGSYGYTF

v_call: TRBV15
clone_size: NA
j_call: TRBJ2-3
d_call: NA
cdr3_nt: TGTGCCACCGGAAGACAATCCCCGTTCACAGATACGCAGTATTTT
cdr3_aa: CATGRQSPFTDTQYF

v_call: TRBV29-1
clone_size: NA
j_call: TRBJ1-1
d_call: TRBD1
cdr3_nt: TGCAGCGTGGCGACAGGGTTGGACACTGAAGCTTTCTTT
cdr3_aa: CSVATGLDTEAFF

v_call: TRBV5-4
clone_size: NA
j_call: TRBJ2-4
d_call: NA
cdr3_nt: TGTGCCAGCAGCTTGGAAGGCGGCCGCAAAAACATTCAGTACTTC
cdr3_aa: CASSLEGGRKNIQYF

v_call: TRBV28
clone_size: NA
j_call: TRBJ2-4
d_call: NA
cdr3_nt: TGTGCCAGCAGTGTATTAGGAACACCTCGGACCAAAAACATTCAGTACTTC
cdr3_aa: CASSVLGTPRTKNIQYF

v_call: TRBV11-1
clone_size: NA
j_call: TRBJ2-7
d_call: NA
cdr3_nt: TGTGCCAGCAGCTTAGCTCCGACTAGGATGAGGGGCTACGAGCAGTACTTC
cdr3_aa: CASSLAPTRMRGYEQYF

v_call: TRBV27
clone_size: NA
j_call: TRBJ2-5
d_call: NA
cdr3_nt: TGTGCCAGCAGTGTAAGACACAGAGAGACCCAGTACTTC
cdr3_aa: CASSVRHRETQYF

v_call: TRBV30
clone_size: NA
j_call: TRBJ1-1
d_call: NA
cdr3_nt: TGTGCCGGCAGACGGGAGAACACTGAAGCTTTCTTT
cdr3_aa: CAGRRENTEAFF

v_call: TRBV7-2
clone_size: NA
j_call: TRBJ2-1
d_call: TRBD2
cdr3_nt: TGTGCCAGCAGCCCGGGACTAGCGGGAGTGAGTGAGCAGTTCTTC
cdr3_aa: CASSPGLAGVSEQFF

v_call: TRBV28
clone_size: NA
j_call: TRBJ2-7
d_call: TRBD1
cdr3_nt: TGTGCCAGCAACCAGGGGACAGGGTTCCCCTACGAGCAGTACTTC
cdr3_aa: CASNQGTGFPYEQYF

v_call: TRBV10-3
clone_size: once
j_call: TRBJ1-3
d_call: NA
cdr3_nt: TGTGCCATCACAGGGTCTGGAAACACCATATATTTT
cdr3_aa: CAITGSGNTIYF

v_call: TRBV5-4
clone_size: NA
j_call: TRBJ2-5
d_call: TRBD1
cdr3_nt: TGTGCCAGCAGCGGTGGGACAGCTCGGAAAGAGACCCAGTACTTC
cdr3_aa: CASSGGTARKETQYF

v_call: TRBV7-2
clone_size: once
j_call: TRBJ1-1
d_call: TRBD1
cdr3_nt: TGTGCCACTCGGGACAGGGGAAACACTGAAGCTTTCTTT
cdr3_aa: CATRDRGNTEAFF

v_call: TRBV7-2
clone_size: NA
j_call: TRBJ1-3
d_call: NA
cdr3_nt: TGTGCCAGCAGCTTAGGGGGGTCTGGAAACACCATATATTTT
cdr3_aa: CASSLGGSGNTIYF

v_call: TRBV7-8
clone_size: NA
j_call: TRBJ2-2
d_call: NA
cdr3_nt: TGTGCCAGCAGCTTTGCCAGGGGAAACACCGGGGAGCTGTTTTTT
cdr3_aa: CASSFARGNTGELFF

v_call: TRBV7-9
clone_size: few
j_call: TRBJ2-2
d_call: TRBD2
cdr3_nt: TGTGCCAGCAGCGGATCCGGGGGGTCAGACACCGGGGAGCTGTTTTTT
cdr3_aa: CASSGSGGSDTGELFF

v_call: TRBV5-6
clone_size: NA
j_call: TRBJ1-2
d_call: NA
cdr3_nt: TGTGCCAGCAGCCCTCAGGGGTACTATGGCTACACCTTC
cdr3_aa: CASSPQGYYGYTF

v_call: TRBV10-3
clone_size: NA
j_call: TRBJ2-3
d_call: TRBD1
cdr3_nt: TGTGCCATCAGTGACCAGGGGGCCCTCACAGATACGCAGTATTTT
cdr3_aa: CAISDQGALTDTQYF

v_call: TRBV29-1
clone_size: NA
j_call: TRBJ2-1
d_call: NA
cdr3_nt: TGCAGCGTGACGGGACGCTGGAGTATTGAGCAGTTCTTC
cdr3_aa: CSVTGRWSIEQFF

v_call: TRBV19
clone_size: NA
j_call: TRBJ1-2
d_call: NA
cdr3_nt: TGTGCCACTTCCTCCATCCCGGGCAGGGGAAACTATGGCTACACCTTC
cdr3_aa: CATSSIPGRGNYGYTF

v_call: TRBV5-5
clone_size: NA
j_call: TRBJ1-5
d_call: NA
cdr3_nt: TGTGCCAGCAGCTTGGACTGGGTGAAGCAGCCCCAGCATTTT
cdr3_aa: CASSLDWVKQPQHF

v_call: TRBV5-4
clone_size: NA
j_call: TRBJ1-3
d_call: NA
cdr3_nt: TGTGCCACCACGAGGCCAGGGCTCTCTGGAAACACCATATATTTT
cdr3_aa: CATTRPGLSGNTIYF

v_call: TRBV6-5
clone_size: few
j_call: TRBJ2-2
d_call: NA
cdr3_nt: TGTGCCAGCAGGCCGGAAATGAGAAACACCGGGGAGCTGTTTTTT
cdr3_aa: CASRPEMRNTGELFF

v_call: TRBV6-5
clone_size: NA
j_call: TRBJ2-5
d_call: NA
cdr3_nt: TGTGCCAGCAGTTCCTCCCTGGGGGAGACCCAGTACTTC
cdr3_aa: CASSSSLGETQYF

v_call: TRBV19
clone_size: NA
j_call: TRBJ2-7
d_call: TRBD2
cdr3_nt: TGTGCCAGTACCTCTAGCGGGAGCAGCTACGAGCAGTACTTC
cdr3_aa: CASTSSGSSYEQYF

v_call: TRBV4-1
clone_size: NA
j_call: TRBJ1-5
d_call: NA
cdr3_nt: TGCGCCAGCAGCCAGAGGGACGGGACCAATCAGCCCCAGCATTTT
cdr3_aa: CASSQRDGTNQPQHF

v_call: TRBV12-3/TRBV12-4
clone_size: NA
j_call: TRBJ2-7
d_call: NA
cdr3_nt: TGTGCCAGCAGCTTCATGGACGCCTTTCAGTACTTC
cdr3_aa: CASSFMDAFQYF

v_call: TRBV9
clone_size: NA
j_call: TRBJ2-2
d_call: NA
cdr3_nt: TGTGCCAGCAGCTCCCGCGCCGGGGAGCTGTTTTTT
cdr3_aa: CASSSRAGELFF

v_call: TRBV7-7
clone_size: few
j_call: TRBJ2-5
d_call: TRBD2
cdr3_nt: TGTGCTAGCAGCGCGACTAGCGGGGACCAAGAGACCCAGTACTTC
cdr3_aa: CASSATSGDQETQYF

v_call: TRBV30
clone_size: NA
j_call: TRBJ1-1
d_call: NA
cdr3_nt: TGTGCCTTCGGACTGAGGGGGGCCGAAGCTTTCTTT
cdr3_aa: CAFGLRGAEAFF

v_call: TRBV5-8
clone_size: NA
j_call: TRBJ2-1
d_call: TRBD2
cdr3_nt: TGTGCCAGCAGCACCCTGGCCGGGACTAGCATTAGTAATGAGCAGTTCTTC
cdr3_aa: CASSTLAGTSISNEQFF

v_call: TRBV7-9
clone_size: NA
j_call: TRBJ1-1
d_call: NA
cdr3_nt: TGTGCCAGCGGCGTGAGGGACGGAAGTACAGAAGCTTTCTTT
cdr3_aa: CASGVRDGSTEAFF

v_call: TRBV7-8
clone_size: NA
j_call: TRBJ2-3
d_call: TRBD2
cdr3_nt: TGTGCCAGCAGCTTAGCTGGGACTAGCGGCACAGATACGCAGTATTTT
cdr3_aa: CASSLAGTSGTDTQYF

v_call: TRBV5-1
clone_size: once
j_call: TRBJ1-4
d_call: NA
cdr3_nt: TGCGCCAGCAGCTTCGGCGGAACAACTAATGAAAAACTGTTTTTT
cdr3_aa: CASSFGGTTNEKLFF

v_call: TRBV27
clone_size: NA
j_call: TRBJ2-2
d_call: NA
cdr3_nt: TGTGCCAGTCTCATTCCGAACACCGGGGAGCTGTTTTTT
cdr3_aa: CASLIPNTGELFF

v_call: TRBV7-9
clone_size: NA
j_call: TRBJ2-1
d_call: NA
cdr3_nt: TGTGCCAGCACCCCCGGCGGCTCCTACAATGAGCAGTTCTTC
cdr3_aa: CASTPGGSYNEQFF

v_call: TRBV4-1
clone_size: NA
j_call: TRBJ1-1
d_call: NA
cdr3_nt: TGCGCCAGCAGCCCGACCTTTCAGGTGAACACTGAAGCTTTCTTT
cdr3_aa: CASSPTFQVNTEAFF

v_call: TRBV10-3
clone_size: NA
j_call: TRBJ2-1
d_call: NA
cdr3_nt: TGTGCCATCACCGATACTAGCAGCTACAATGAGCAGTTCTTC
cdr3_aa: CAITDTSSYNEQFF

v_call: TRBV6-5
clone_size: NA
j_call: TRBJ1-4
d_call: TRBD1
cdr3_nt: TGTGCCAGCAGTTACTCATGGACAGGCGAGTTGGGAAAACTGTTTTTT
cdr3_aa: CASSYSWTGELGKLFF

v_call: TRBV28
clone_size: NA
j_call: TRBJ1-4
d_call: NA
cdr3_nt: TGTGCCAGCGGGGCTTGGGGGGAAAAACTGTTTTTT
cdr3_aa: CASGAWGEKLFF

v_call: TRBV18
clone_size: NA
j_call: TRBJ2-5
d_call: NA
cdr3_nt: TGTGCCAGCTCATCCACCATCGGGGTCGAACAAGAGACCCAGTACTTC
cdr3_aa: CASSSTIGVEQETQYF

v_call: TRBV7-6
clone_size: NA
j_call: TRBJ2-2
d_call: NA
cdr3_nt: TGTGCCAGCAGCTCGAGCCCAGGGCGGAACACCGGGGAGCTGTTTTTT
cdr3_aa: CASSSSPGRNTGELFF

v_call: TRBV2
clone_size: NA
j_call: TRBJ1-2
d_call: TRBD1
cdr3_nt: TGTGCCAGCAGTGAAGCGCTTCGGGACAGGCCTAGGTTAAGCTACACCTTC
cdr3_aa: CASSEALRDRPRLSYTF

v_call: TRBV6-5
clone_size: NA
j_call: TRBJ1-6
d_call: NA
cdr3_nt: TGTGCCAGCAGTTACAGGCAGGGCAGTTCACCCCTCCACTTT
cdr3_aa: CASSYRQGSSPLHF

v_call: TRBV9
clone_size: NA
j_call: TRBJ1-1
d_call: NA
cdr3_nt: TGTGCCAGCAGCGCGACAGGAATGAACACTGAAGCTTTCTTT
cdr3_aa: CASSATGMNTEAFF